Shown below are 29 T cell receptor beta chains from a single sample sequenced in a study of T cell changes during pregnancy in multiple sclerosis. Sequencing was performed with immunoSEQ multiplex PCR; in TCRdb, only in-frame clones are kept and a portion is missing. This sample has more than 15,000 clones; more than 75% occur once, and the top ten carry 1.3%. The sequencing used CD4+ T cells from peripheral blood mononuclear cells, collected in the first trimester of pregnancy. The receptors stem from a female donor in good health, enrolled as a control in a pregnancy study.

The V gene is TRBV6-1, the J gene TRBJ2-7, with D perhaps TRBD1 (6 bases). The CDR3 length is 12 residues. V lost 8 bases, J lost 7 bases, and 15 bases lay in between. The germline gives CDR1 MNHNS, CDR2 SASEGT. CDR3: CASARGWQEQYF. For the CDR3, the DNA is TGTGCCAGCGCGAGGGGGTGGCAAGAGCAGTACTTC.

The rearrangement uses TRBV11-3 and TRBJ2-7; D is perhaps TRBD2 (5 bases). There are 14 residues in the CDR3. Germline V gives CDR1 SGHNT, CDR2 YENEEA. V was trimmed by 1 base and J by 2 bases, leaving 9 bases between them. The CDR3: CASSLGASPYEQYF. In DNA form, the CDR3 reads TGTGCCAGCAGCTTAGGGGCTAGCCCCTACGAGCAGTACTTC.

For the CDR3, the DNA is TGTGCCTGGAGATGGAAACGGGGGTCCTACAATGAGCAGTTCTTC. Its protein product is CAWRWKRGSYNEQFF. The rearrangement links TRBV30 to TRBJ2-1, with D tentatively TRBD2 (6 bases). The CDR3 is made up of 15 amino acids. V was pared by 3 bases and J by 1 base, with 13 bases between. The V gene's germline CDR1 is GTSNPN and CDR2 SVGIG (reference sequence).

The gene calls are TRBV5-4 and TRBJ2-7; maybe TRBD1 (6 bases). CDR1 is SGHNT and CDR2 is YYREEE in the germline V gene (reference sequence). V lost 0 bases and J 2 bases, leaving 12 bases between the germline ends. There are 15 residues in the CDR3. The chain's CDR3 is CASSLAPQGPYEQYF. The CDR3 DNA is TGTGCCAGCAGCTTGGCCCCACAGGGACCCTACGAGCAGTACTTC.

This clone showed up just once. This chain uses TRBV4-3 with TRBJ2-3, with 10 bases aligning to TRBD1. V lost 1 base to trimming and J lost 1 base; unmatched junction nucleotides: 8. This CDR3 spans 18 amino acids. Germline CDR1 is LGHNA and CDR2 is YSLEER. CDR3: CASSQGGQGVSGTDTQYF. CDR3 sequence (DNA): TGCGCCAGCAGCCAAGGCGGACAGGGGGTGTCAGGCACAGATACGCAGTATTTT.

V gene TRBV7-2 combines with J gene TRBJ2-4; TRBD2 aligns across 12 bases. J was trimmed by 7 bases and V by 5 bases; bases with no gene match: 6. The CDR3 totals 15 residues. Germline assignment: CDR1 SGHTA and CDR2 FQGNSA. The CDR3 sequence: CASSPLAGGGNIQYF. CDR3 nucleotides: TGTGCCAGCAGCCCACTAGCGGGGGGTGGGAACATTCAGTACTTC.

The V call is TRBV6-4, the J call TRBJ1-1, with unresolved D. The V gene's germline CDR1 is MRHNA and CDR2 SNTAGT. The CDR3 runs to 14 residues. Between the trimmed V and J ends, which lost 4 bases and 4 bases, there was a span of 13 bases. The CDR3 region is CASSANPPPTEAFF. The CDR3 DNA reads TGTGCCAGCAGTGCTAATCCTCCGCCCACTGAAGCTTTCTTT.

J is TRBJ2-2 and V is TRBV6-5, with D unresolved. The germline CDR1 and CDR2 sequences are MNHEY and SVGAGI. This CDR3 comprises 16 residues. V was trimmed by 0 bases and J by 2 bases, leaving 10 bases between them. The CDR3: CASSYSVLLNTGELFF. As DNA, the CDR3 is TGTGCCAGCAGTTACTCGGTACTCCTCAACACCGGGGAGCTGTTTTTT.

The chain carries TRBV9 and TRBJ2-6, with no clear D. CDR1 and CDR2 from the germline V gene are SGDLS and YYNGEE. V lost 3 bases and J 0 bases, leaving 10 bases between the germline ends. The CDR3 has 16 amino acids. In nucleotides, the CDR3 is TGTGCCAGCAGCGGAGTTAGCACCTCTGGGGCCAACGTCCTGACTTTC. Its protein is CASSGVSTSGANVLTF.

This chain connects TRBV27 to TRBJ2-5; TRBD2 matches 9 bases. CDR3 length: 17 residues. V lost 5 bases and J lost 4; bases outside the gene matches: 14. Germline CDR1 MNHEY, CDR2 SMNVEV (reference sequence). The CDR3 nucleotides are TGTGCCAGCAGTCTCCGCGGCGGGGGGGCGCCCAGAGAGACCCAGTACTTC. Translation gives CASSLRGGGAPRETQYF.

The chain carries TRBV4-1 and TRBJ1-2; D call uncertain. Germline loops: CDR1 MGHRA, CDR2 YSYEKL. Trimming removed 0 bases at V and 2 bases at J, with 7 bases between. This CDR3 region has 14 residues. The CDR3 here is CASSQDGRNYGYTF. CDR3 DNA sequence: TGCGCCAGCAGCCAAGATGGCAGAAACTATGGCTACACCTTC.

V usage is TRBV28 and J usage is TRBJ2-3; TRBD2 is a possible D gene (5 bases). The CDR3 covers 14 residues. V gave up 11 bases and J gave up 1 base, with 16 bases separating them. CDR1 is MDHEN, CDR2 SYDVKM, per germline. CDR3 sequence reads: CASKGGHRTDTQYF. CDR3 DNA sequence: TGTGCCTCTAAGGGCGGGCACCGCACAGATACGCAGTATTTT.

The chain combines TRBV6-6 with TRBJ2-5; no definite D call. The CDR3 runs to 13 residues. Trimming removed 2 bases at V and 5 bases at J, with 9 bases between. The germline V gene has CDR1 MNHNY and CDR2 SVGAGI (reference sequence). CDR3 in DNA: TGTGCCAGCAGTTACCCACAGCAGGAGACCCAGTACTTC. Translating it yields CASSYPQQETQYF.

This sequence joins TRBV7-2 and TRBJ1-1, with unresolved D. CDR3 size: 14 residues. The V and J ends lost 2 bases and 1 base respectively, with 8 bases between them. CDR1 is SGHTA and CDR2 is FQGNSA in the germline V gene. CDR3 in amino acids: CASSLYSGNTEAFF. CDR3 nucleotides: TGTGCCAGCAGCTTATATTCGGGGAACACTGAAGCTTTCTTT. The variable domain in full, completed from reference TRBV7-2 and TRBJ1-1, reads GAGVSQSPSNKVTEKGKDVELRCDPISGHTALYWYRQSLGQGLEFLIYFQGNSAPDKSGLPSDRFSAERTGGSVSTLTIQRTQQEDSAVYLCASSLYSGNTEAFFGQGTRLTVV.

This clone was picked up a small number of times. This chain links TRBV5-1 with TRBJ1-1, with 7 positions matching TRBD1. Trimming at V came to 3 bases and at J to 4 bases, leaving 15 bases not matched to a gene. This CDR3 comprises 17 residues. Germline CDR1 SGHRS, CDR2 YFSETQ. CDR3 loop: CASSSTSPTGDATEAFF. In DNA, the CDR3 is TGCGCCAGCAGCTCCACCTCCCCAACAGGGGACGCCACTGAAGCTTTCTTT.

The genes are TRBV9 and TRBJ2-3; TRBD2 might be the D (6 bases). The V end lost 4 bases, the J end lost 6 bases, and 18 bases lay between the germline ends. Germline CDR1 reads SGDLS; CDR2 reads YYNGEE. The CDR3 loop spans 15 amino acids. The CDR3 loop is CASSPMGGEGDTQYF. CDR3 DNA: TGTGCCAGCAGCCCTATGGGCGGGGAAGGGGATACGCAGTATTTT.

This clone was observed once. The chain employs TRBV6-6 and TRBJ1-1; D is unclear. Germline loops: CDR1 MNHNY, CDR2 SVGAGI (reference sequence). The ends were cut back, 5 bases at V and 1 base at J, with 11 bases in the middle. The CDR3 covers 14 residues. The CDR3 sequence is CASSLERGNTEAFF. The CDR3 DNA is TGTGCCAGCAGTCTCGAACGGGGGAACACTGAAGCTTTCTTT.

The chain uses TRBV10-3 and TRBJ1-1; 7 bases line up with TRBD1. Losses at the gene ends were 6 bases for V and 1 base for J; bases not matched to a gene: 2. Per germline, CDR1 ENHRY and CDR2 SYGVKD. CDR3 length: 13 amino acids. This CDR3 reads CAIRQGGNTEAFF. DNA for the CDR3: TGTGCCATCAGGCAGGGGGGGAACACTGAAGCTTTCTTT.

This clone has just one count. The rearrangement joins TRBV5-1 to TRBJ2-5; tentatively, D is TRBD1 (6 bases). Looked up from germline, CDR1 is SGHRS and CDR2 is YFSETQ. The CDR3 covers 13 residues. Trimming left V 4 bases short and J 1 base short, with 8 bases between. This CDR3 is CASSTTGQETQYF. The CDR3 DNA is TGCGCCAGCAGCACGACAGGCCAAGAGACCCAGTACTTC.

This clone was counted once. At one of its ends the junction is not consistent with the germline gene, which may arise from a read error. This chain links TRBV7-7 with TRBJ2-7, with TRBD2 matching over 11 bases. Per germline, CDR1 SSHAT and CDR2 FNYEAQ (reference sequence). The CDR3 sequence is 15 residues long. The CDR3 loop is CASSQLAGDVYEQYF. CDR3 nucleotide sequence: TGTGCTAGCAGCCAACTAGCGGGGGATGTCTACGAGCAGTACTTC.

V gene TRBV27 combines with J gene TRBJ1-1, with 7 bases lining up with TRBD1. The trim removed 6 bases at V and 1 base at J, leaving 8 bases unmatched. This CDR3 has 15 amino acids. Germline V gives CDR1 MNHEY, CDR2 SMNVEV (reference sequence). The CDR3 DNA is TGTGCCAGCAGCCCCCTGGGGACAGCGAACACTGAAGCTTTCTTT. As protein: CASSPLGTANTEAFF.

The chain employs TRBV6-6 and TRBJ2-7; possibly TRBD2 for D (6 bases). The CDR3 spans 12 residues. Germline values: CDR1 MNHNY, CDR2 SVGAGI (reference sequence). Trimming removed 8 bases at V and 7 bases at J, with 15 bases between. CDR3 DNA sequence: TGTGCCAGCCTTGGGGGACTCTGGGAGCAGTACTTC. Amino acid sequence: CASLGGLWEQYF.

In its sample, this clone was seen a few times. The chain is built from TRBV7-2 and TRBJ2-2; 14 bases line up with TRBD2. Germline values: CDR1 SGHTA, CDR2 FQGNSA. V trimming: 3 bases; J trimming: 7 bases; junction bases outside the gene matches: 4. This CDR3 is 16 amino acids long. As DNA, the CDR3 is TGTGCCAGCAGCTTGACTAGCGGGAGGGCCGGCGGGGAGCTGTTTTTT. It encodes CASSLTSGRAGGELFF.

This clone was detected only once. The chain recombines TRBV19 with TRBJ2-2; 8 bases fit TRBD2. The germline V gene has CDR1 LNHDA and CDR2 SQIVND (reference sequence). The CDR3 contains 15 residues. V gave up 5 bases and J gave up 7 bases; unmatched junction bases: 9. In nucleotides, the CDR3 is TGTGCCAGTAGTTTCCGGGGGGGCGCGATCGGGGAGCTGTTTTTT. Its protein product is CASSFRGGAIGELFF.

This clone has only one observation. The chain recombines TRBV27 with TRBJ2-1; 7 nucleotides align to TRBD2. The CDR3 runs to 16 residues. CDR1 is MNHEY, CDR2 SMNVEV, per germline (reference sequence). J gave up 7 bases and V 2 bases, and 11 bases lay outside the gene matches. CDR3 DNA: TGTGCCAGCAGTTTAGAGCGTCGAGCTAGCGGAAATGAGCAGTTCTTC. It is translated as CASSLERRASGNEQFF.

The V gene is TRBV7-2, the J gene TRBJ2-1; perhaps TRBD2 as D (7 bases). V was shortened by 1 base and J by 6 bases, with 13 bases between the two germline ends. The CDR3 consists of 15 residues. The germline CDR1 and CDR2 sequences are SGHTA and FQGNSA. The CDR3 here is CASSLVGGGGNEQFF. The CDR3 DNA is TGTGCCAGCAGCTTAGTTGGCGGGGGCGGCAATGAGCAGTTCTTC.

This chain uses TRBV7-2 with TRBJ2-7, with 7 bases fitting TRBD2. The germline CDR1 and CDR2 sequences are SGHTA and FQGNSA. With V trimmed by 7 bases and J by 3 bases, 12 bases remained unmatched. The CDR3 is made up of 15 amino acids. The CDR3 DNA follows: TGTGCCAGCAATCCAGAGGGGCGGGAGTACTACGAGCAGTACTTC. It codes for CASNPEGREYYEQYF.

The chain uses TRBV19 and TRBJ2-6, with D possibly TRBD2 on 7 matching bases. Germline CDR1 reads LNHDA; CDR2 reads SQIVND (reference sequence). V was trimmed by 1 base and J by 4 bases, leaving 11 bases between them. The CDR3 length is 16 residues. The CDR3 region has the DNA TGTGCCAGTAGTATAGCGGGGGGCGCCGGGGCCAACGTCCTGACTTTC. This gives the protein CASSIAGGAGANVLTF.

The chain is built from TRBV14 and TRBJ2-1, with TRBD1 as a possible D gene (6 bases). V lost 5 bases to trimming and J lost 7 bases, with 21 bases between them. The germline V gene encodes CDR1 SGHDN and CDR2 FVKESK. The CDR3 has 16 residues. This chain's CDR3 is CASSSPGTKEGNEQFF. For the CDR3, the DNA is TGTGCCAGCAGCTCCCCGGGGACAAAAGAGGGTAATGAGCAGTTCTTC.